This T cell receptor (beta chain) was retrieved from a study of blood T cell repertoires in COVID-19. Germline V CDR1 and CDR2: SGHDN, FVKESK. This CDR3 region has 15 residues. V gave up 5 bases and J gave up 6 bases; unmatched junction bases: 5. The method was immunoSEQ multiplex PCR; TCRdb's version includes in-frame clones alone and lacks a portion of them. The top ten hold about 6.6% of the sample, which has approximately 110,000 clones, approximately 87% seen once. The TCR comes from a woman in her 50s with acute or convalescent COVID-19. Material: peripheral blood. The chain employs TRBV14 and TRBJ1-6; 9 bases align to TRBD1. CDR3 loop: CASSLRTGVNSPLHF. The CDR3 DNA reads as TGTGCCAGCAGCTTGAGGACAGGGGTTAATTCACCCCTCCACTTT. Full variable domain (missing parts from reference TRBV14 and TRBJ1-6): EAGVTQFPSHSVIEKGQTVTLRCDPISGHDNLYWYRRVMGKEIKFLLHFVKESKQDESGMPNNRFLAERTGGTYSTLKVQPAELEDSGVYFCASSLRTGVNSPLHFGNGTRLTVT.